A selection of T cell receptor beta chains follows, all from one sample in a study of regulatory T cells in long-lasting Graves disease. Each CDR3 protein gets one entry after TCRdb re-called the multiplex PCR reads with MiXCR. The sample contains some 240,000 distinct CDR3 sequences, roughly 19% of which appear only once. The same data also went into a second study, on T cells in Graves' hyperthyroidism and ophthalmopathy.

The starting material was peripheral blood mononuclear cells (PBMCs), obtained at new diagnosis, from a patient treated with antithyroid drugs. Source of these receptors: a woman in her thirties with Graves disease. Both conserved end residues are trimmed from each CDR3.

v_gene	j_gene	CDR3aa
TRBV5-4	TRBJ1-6	ASSLWGAESPLH
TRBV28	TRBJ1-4	ASSPTGTDNEKLF
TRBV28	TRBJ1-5	ASSPDGYSNQPQH
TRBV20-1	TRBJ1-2	SALTQQGTYGYT
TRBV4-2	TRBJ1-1	ASSQPPVWLMNTEAF
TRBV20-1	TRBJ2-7	SARGLAVTYEQY
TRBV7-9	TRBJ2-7	ASSSYSDSYEQY
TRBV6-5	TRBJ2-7	ASSSLGGTGGGGYEQY
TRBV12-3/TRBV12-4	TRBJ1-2	ASSLTGTGGYGYT
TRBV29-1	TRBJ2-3	SGNRGDTQY
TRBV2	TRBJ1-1	ASSPSLNTEAF
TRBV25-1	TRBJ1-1	ASSEYRGGGVNTEAF
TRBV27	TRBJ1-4	ASRPKGGIREKLF
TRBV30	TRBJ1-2	AWSKQGGGYT
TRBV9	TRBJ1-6	ASSAQGTGDSPLH
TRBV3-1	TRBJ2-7	ASSQGSIGGYEQY
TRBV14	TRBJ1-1	ARSHGATEAF